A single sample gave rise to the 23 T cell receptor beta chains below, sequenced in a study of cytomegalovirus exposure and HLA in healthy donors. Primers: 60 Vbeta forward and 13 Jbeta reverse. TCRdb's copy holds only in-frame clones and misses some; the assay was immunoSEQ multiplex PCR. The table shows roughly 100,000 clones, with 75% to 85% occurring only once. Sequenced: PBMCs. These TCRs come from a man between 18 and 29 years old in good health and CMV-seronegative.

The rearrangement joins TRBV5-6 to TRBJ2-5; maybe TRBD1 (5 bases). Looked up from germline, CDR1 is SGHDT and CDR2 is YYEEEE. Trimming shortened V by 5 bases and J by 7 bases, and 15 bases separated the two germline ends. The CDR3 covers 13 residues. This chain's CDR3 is CASSYPGKGTQYF. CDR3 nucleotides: TGTGCCAGCAGTTATCCAGGGAAAGGGACCCAGTACTTC.

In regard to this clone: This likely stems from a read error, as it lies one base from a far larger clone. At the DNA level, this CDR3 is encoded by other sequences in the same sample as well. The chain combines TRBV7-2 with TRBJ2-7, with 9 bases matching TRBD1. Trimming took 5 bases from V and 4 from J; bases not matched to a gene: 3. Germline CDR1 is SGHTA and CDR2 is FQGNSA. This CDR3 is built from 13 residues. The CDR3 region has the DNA TGTGCCAGCAGCCGAGGACAGGGGTACGAGCAGTACTTC. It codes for CASSRGQGYEQYF.

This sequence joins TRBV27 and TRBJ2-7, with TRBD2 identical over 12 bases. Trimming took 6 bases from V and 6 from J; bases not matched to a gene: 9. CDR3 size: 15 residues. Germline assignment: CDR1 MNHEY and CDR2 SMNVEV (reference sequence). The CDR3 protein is CASRPGLAGRGEQYF. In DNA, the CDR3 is TGTGCCAGCAGACCTGGACTAGCGGGAAGGGGCGAGCAGTACTTC.

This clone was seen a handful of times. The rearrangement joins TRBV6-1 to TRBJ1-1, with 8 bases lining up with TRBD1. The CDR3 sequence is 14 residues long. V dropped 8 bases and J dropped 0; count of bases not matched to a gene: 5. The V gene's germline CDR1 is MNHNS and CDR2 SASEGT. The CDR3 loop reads CASALGQVNTEAFF. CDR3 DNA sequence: TGTGCCAGCGCACTGGGACAGGTGAACACTGAAGCTTTCTTT.

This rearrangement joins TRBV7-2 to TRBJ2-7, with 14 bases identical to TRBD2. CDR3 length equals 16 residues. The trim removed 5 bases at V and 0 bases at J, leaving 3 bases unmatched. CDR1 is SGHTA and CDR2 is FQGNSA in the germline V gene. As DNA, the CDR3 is TGTGCCAGCAGCACAGGGACTAGCGGGAGCTCCTACGAGCAGTACTTC. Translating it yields CASSTGTSGSSYEQYF. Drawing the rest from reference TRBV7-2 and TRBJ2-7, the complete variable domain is GAGVSQSPSNKVTEKGKDVELRCDPISGHTALYWYRQSLGQGLEFLIYFQGNSAPDKSGLPSDRFSAERTGGSVSTLTIQRTQQEDSAVYLCASSTGTSGSSYEQYFGPGTRLTVT.

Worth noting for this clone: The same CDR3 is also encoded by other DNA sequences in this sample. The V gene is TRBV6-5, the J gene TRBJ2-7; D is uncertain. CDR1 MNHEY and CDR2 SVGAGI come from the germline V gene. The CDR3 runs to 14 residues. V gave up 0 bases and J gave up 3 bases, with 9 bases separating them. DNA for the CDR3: TGTGCCAGCAGTTACTCTTCCCCCGGCTACGAGCAGTACTTC. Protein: CASSYSSPGYEQYF.

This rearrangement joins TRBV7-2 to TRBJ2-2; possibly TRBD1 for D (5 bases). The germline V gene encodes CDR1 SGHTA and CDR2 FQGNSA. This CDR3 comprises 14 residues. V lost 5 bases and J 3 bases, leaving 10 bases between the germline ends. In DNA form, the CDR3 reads TGTGCCAGCAGCCAACAGGCGGACACCGGGGAGCTGTTTTTT. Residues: CASSQQADTGELFF.

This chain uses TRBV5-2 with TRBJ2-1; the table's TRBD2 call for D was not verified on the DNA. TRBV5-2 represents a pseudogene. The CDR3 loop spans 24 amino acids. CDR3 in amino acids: CASNRHRQGVETGTSGTSYNEQFF. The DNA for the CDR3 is TGTGCCAGCAACAGACACCGACAGGGGGTTGAAACCGGGACTAGCGGGACGTCCTACAATGAGCAGTTCTTC.

The CDR3 DNA sequence: TGTGCCAGCAGCTTATCGGGACAGGGCGAGCAGTACTTC. Protein sequence: CASSLSGQGEQYF. V is TRBV7-2 and J is TRBJ2-5; 9 positions match TRBD1. The J call is uncertain, as TRBJ2-7 better fits the DNA end. The CDR3 has 13 amino acids. CDR1 and CDR2 (germline): SGHTA, FQGNSA.

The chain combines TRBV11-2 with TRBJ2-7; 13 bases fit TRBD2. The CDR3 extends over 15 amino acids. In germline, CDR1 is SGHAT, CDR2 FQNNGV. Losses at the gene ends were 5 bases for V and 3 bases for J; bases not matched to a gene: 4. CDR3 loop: CASSPGTSGNYEQYF. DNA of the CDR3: TGTGCCAGCAGCCCCGGGACTAGCGGGAACTACGAGCAGTACTTC.

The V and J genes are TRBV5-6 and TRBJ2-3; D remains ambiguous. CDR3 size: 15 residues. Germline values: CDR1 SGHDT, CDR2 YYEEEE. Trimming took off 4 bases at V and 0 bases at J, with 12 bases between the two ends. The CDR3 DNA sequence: TGTGCCAGCAGCCTCTATACTTTTAGCACAGATACGCAGTATTTT. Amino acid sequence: CASSLYTFSTDTQYF.

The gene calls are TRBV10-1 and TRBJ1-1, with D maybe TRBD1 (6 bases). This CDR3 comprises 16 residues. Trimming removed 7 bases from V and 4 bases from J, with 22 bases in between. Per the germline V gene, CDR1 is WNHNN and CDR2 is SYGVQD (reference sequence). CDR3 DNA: TGCGCCAGCACCCTGGGGGGGCTTTTGAGAGGCACTGAAGCTTTCTTT. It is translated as CASTLGGLLRGTEAFF.

CDR3 in amino acids: CASSQVVDSTNEKLFF. The DNA of the CDR3 is TGTGCCAGCAGCCAAGTGGTGGACTCAACTAATGAAAAACTGTTTTTT. J is TRBJ1-4 and V is TRBV14; no reliable D call. The CDR3 sequence is 16 residues long. V lost 1 base, J lost 0 bases, and 9 bases lay in between. CDR1 and CDR2 (germline): SGHDN, FVKESK.

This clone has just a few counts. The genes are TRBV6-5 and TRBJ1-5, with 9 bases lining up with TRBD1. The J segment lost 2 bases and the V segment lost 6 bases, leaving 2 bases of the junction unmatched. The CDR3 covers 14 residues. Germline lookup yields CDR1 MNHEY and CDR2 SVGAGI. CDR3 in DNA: TGTGCCAGCAGACAGGGGGCGCGCAATCAGCCCCAGCATTTT. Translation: CASRQGARNQPQHF.

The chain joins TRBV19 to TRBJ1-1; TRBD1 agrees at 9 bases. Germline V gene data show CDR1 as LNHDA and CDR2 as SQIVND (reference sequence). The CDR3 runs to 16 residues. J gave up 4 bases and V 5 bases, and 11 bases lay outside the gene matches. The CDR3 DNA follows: TGTGCCAGTAGTCCATCCGGGACAGGGCTTTTCACTGAAGCTTTCTTT. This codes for CASSPSGTGLFTEAFF.

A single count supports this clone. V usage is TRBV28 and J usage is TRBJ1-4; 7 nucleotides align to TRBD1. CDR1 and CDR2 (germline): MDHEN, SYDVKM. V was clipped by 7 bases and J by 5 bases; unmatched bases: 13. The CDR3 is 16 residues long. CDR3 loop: CASTLSRGRKNEKLFF. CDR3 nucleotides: TGTGCCAGCACCCTATCTAGGGGGCGTAAGAATGAAAAACTGTTTTTT.

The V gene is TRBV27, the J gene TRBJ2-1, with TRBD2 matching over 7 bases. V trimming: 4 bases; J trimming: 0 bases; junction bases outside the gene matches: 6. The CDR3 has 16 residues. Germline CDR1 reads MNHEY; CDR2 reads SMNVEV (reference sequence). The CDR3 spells CASSWGGSSSYNEQFF. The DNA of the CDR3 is TGTGCCAGCAGTTGGGGAGGGAGTAGCTCCTACAATGAGCAGTTCTTC.

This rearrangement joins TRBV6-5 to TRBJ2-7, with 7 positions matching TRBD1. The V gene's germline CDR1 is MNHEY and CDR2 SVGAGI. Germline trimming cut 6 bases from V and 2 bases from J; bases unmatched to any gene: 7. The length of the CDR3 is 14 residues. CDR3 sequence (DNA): TGTGCCAGCAGCACGGACAGGTTCACCTACGAGCAGTACTTC. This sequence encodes CASSTDRFTYEQYF.

The CDR3 sequence: CASSGSAGRGSEQFF. DNA of the CDR3: TGTGCCAGCAGCGGTTCAGCGGGCCGAGGTAGTGAGCAGTTCTTC. This chain links TRBV9 with TRBJ2-1, with D possibly matching TRBD2 (6 bases). CDR3 size: 15 residues. The germline V gene encodes CDR1 SGDLS and CDR2 YYNGEE. V was shortened by 3 bases and J by 9 bases, with 19 bases between the two germline ends.

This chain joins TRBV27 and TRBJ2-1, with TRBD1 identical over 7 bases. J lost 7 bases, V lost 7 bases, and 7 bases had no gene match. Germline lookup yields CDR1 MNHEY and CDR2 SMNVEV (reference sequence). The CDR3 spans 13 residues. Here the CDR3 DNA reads TGTGCCAGCACTTGGATACAGGGGAATGAGCAGTTCTTC. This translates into CASTWIQGNEQFF.

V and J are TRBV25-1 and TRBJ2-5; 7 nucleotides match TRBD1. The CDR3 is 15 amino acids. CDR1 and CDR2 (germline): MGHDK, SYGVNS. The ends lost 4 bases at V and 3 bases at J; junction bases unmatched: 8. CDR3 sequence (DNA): TGTGCCAGCAGTGCAGAGGACAGGATTAAAGAGACCCAGTACTTC. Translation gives CASSAEDRIKETQYF.

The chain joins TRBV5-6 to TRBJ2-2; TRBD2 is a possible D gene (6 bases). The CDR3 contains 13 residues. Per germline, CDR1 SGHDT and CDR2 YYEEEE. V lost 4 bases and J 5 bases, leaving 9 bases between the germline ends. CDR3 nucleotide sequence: TGTGCCAGCAGCCGAGGGAGGACCGGGGAGCTGTTTTTT. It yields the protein CASSRGRTGELFF.

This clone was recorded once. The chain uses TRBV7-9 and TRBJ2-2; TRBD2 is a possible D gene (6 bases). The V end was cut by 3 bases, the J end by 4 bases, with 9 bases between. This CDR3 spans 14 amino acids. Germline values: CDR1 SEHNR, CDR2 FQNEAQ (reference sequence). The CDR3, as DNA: TGTGCCAGCAGCTTGGGGGAGGTCACCGGGGAGCTGTTTTTT. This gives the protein CASSLGEVTGELFF. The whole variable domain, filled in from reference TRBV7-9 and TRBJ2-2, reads DTGVSQNPRHKITKRGQNVTFRCDPISEHNRLYWYRQTLGQGPEFLTYFQNEAQLEKSRLLSDRFSAERPKGSFSTLEIQRTEQGDSAMYLCASSLGEVTGELFFGEGSRLTVL.